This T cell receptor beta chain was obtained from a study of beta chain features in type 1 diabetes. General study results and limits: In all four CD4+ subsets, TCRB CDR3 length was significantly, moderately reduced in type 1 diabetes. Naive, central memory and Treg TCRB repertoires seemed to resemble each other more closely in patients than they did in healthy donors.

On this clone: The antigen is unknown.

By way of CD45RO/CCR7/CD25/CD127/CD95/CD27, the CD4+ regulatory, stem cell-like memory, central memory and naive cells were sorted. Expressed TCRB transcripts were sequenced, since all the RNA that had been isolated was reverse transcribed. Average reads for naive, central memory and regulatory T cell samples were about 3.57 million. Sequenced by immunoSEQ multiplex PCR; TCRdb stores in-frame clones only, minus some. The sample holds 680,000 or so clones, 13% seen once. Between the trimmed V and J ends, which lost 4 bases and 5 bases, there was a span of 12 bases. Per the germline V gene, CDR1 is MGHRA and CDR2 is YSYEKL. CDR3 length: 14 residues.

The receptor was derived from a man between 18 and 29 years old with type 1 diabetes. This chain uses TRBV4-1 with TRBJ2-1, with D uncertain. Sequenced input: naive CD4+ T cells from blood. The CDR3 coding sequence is TGCGCCAGCAGCCCTTACGCGGTTAACAATGAGCAGTTCTTC. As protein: CASSPYAVNNEQFF.